Below are 18 T cell receptor beta chains sequenced from a single sample in a study of blood T cell repertoires in COVID-19. TCRdb's table, derived via immunoSEQ multiplex PCR, lists solely in-frame clones and lacks some. The sample holds around 180,000 clones, roughly four fifths seen once. The sequenced material came from PBMCs or T cells enriched from blood (not recorded which). The source of these receptors is a man aged 50 to 59 who had recovered from COVID-19.

The J gene is TRBJ2-5, the V gene TRBV2; tentative D call: TRBD1 (6 bases). V lost 8 bases to trimming and J lost 3 bases, with 7 bases between them. The germline gives CDR1 SNHLY, CDR2 FYNNEI. This CDR3 spans 11 amino acids. CDR3 amino acids: CASGQKETQYF. The CDR3 DNA is TGTGCCAGCGGACAGAAAGAGACCCAGTACTTC.

The chain employs TRBV7-9 and TRBJ1-4; possibly TRBD1 for D (5 bases). The CDR3 loop spans 12 amino acids. The V end was cut by 2 bases, the J end by 8 bases, with 6 bases between. Per the germline V gene, CDR1 is SEHNR and CDR2 is FQNEAQ (reference sequence). The CDR3 loop is CASSLQGEKLFF. CDR3 DNA sequence: TGTGCCAGCAGCTTACAGGGAGAAAAACTGTTTTTT.

This chain's CDR3 is CASNFVWVAGKSGANVLTF. CDR3 nucleotide sequence: TGTGCCAGTAATTTCGTCTGGGTAGCGGGGAAATCTGGGGCCAACGTCCTGACTTTC. The chain couples TRBV19 to TRBJ2-6, with 8 bases identical to TRBD2. V shed 7 bases, J shed 1 base, and the junction held 15 bases outside the gene matches. This CDR3 has 19 residues. Germline V gene lookup returns CDR1 LNHDA and CDR2 SQIVND (reference sequence).

The chain's CDR3 is CASSGRQGKTGNTIYF. CDR3 DNA: TGTGCCAGCAGCGGAAGACAGGGGAAGACTGGAAACACCATATATTTT. The gene calls are TRBV7-9 and TRBJ1-3; 8 bases align to TRBD1. This CDR3 has 16 residues. Losses at the gene ends were 5 bases for V and 2 bases for J; bases not matched to a gene: 8. Germline lookup yields CDR1 SEHNR and CDR2 FQNEAQ (reference sequence).

This clone was seen more than once but under ten times. The genes are TRBV6-4 and TRBJ2-3; 7 bases are a match to TRBD2. The germline CDR1 and CDR2 sequences are MRHNA and SNTAGT. The CDR3 runs to 14 residues. With 6 bases clipped from V and 6 bases from J, the junction kept 9 bases outside the gene matches. This CDR3 is CASRDLRGRDTQYF. CDR3 sequence (DNA): TGTGCCAGCAGAGATTTGCGGGGGAGGGATACGCAGTATTTT.

This chain connects TRBV5-1 to TRBJ1-2, with TRBD1 matching 12 bases. CDR3 length: 16 amino acids. J was trimmed by 7 bases and V by 3 bases; bases with no gene match: 10. CDR1 and CDR2 from the germline V gene are SGHRS and YFSETQ. Here the CDR3 DNA reads TGCGCCAGCAGCTGGGGGCCCGGGACAGGGGGCCGTGGCTACACCTTC. It encodes CASSWGPGTGGRGYTF.

V is TRBV5-1 and J is TRBJ1-2; D is ambiguous. The germline V gene encodes CDR1 SGHRS and CDR2 YFSETQ. The CDR3 loop spans 13 amino acids. Trimming left V 1 base short and J 7 bases short, with 11 bases between. CDR3 sequence (DNA): TGCGCCAGCAGCTTGTCGGGGAGTATTGGCTACACCTTC. Translation: CASSLSGSIGYTF. Full variable domain (remainder filled in from reference TRBV5-1 and TRBJ1-2): KAGVTQTPRYLIKTRGQQVTLSCSPISGHRSVSWYQQTPGQGLQFLFEYFSETQRNKGNFPGRFSGRQFSNSRSEMNVSTLELGDSALYLCASSLSGSIGYTFGSGTRLTVV.

This clone appeared a few times. CDR3 sequence (DNA): TGTGCCAGCAGCTCCGCGGCGGGAGAGAACACCGGGGAGCTGTTTTTT. Amino acids: CASSSAAGENTGELFF. The rearrangement uses TRBV7-9 and TRBJ2-2; 7 nucleotides line up with TRBD2. Germline CDR1 and CDR2: SEHNR and FQNEAQ (reference sequence). This CDR3 comprises 16 residues. V was clipped by 4 bases and J by 1 base; unmatched bases: 6.

The V call is TRBV19, the J call TRBJ1-5; no definite D call. The V gene lost 2 bases and the J gene lost 7 bases, with 9 bases spanning the gap. The germline V gene encodes CDR1 LNHDA and CDR2 SQIVND (reference sequence). The CDR3 covers 13 residues. The CDR3 DNA is TGTGCCAGTAGTATAACTGTGCGGCAGCCCCAGCATTTT. Amino acids: CASSITVRQPQHF.

The rearrangement uses TRBV2 and TRBJ1-2, with 7 positions matching TRBD1. Germline V gene sequence: CDR1 SNHLY, CDR2 FYNNEI. The CDR3 length is 13 residues. V gave up 7 bases and J gave up 2 bases; unmatched junction bases: 4. CDR3 region: CASKGQINYGYTF. DNA of the CDR3: TGTGCCAGCAAGGGACAGATCAACTATGGCTACACCTTC.

The rearrangement links TRBV5-5 to TRBJ2-2; TRBD2 might be the D (5 bases). Germline assignment: CDR1 SGHKS and CDR2 YYEKEE (reference sequence). CDR3 length: 15 amino acids. V was trimmed by 0 bases and J by 6 bases, leaving 12 bases between them. The CDR3 coding sequence is TGTGCCAGCAGCTTGGGAGCGGTAGTAGCCGGGGAGCTGTTTTTT. Translating it yields CASSLGAVVAGELFF.

This chain uses TRBV5-6 with TRBJ1-2; weak D call: TRBD1 (6 bases). CDR1 is SGHDT and CDR2 is YYEEEE in the germline V gene. V was shortened by 3 bases and J by 2 bases, with 20 bases between the two germline ends. This CDR3 has 17 residues. The CDR3 region is CASSSQRHPTGNYGYTF. The CDR3 bases are TGTGCCAGCAGCTCCCAGCGCCACCCGACAGGAAACTATGGCTACACCTTC.

The chain has TRBV18 and TRBJ1-2; 11 nucleotides agree with TRBD1. CDR3 size: 13 residues. In germline, CDR1 is KGHSH, CDR2 LQKENI. V was clipped by 2 bases and J by 12 bases; unmatched bases: 5. The chain's CDR3 is CASSPAGQGANTF. Here the CDR3 DNA reads TGTGCCAGCTCACCAGCCGGACAGGGGGCGAACACCTTC.

This clone was counted between two and nine times. This chain connects TRBV6-5 to TRBJ2-1; 8 positions agree with TRBD1. The CDR3 sequence is 15 residues long. Unmatched junction bases numbered 6, after V lost 0 bases and J lost 8 bases. Germline V gives CDR1 MNHEY, CDR2 SVGAGI. The CDR3 reads CASSYSPDRGDEQFF. CDR3 nucleotides: TGTGCCAGCAGTTACTCACCCGACAGGGGCGATGAGCAGTTCTTC.

The chain combines TRBV28 with TRBJ1-3, with D perhaps TRBD1 (5 bases). CDR3 length equals 14 residues. V was clipped by 5 bases and J by 3 bases, with 11 bases between them. CDR1 is MDHEN, CDR2 SYDVKM, per germline. The DNA of the CDR3 is TGTGCCAGCAGTAGCGGGGGAGGTGGAAACACCATATATTTT. Translated: CASSSGGGGNTIYF.

The chain joins TRBV28 to TRBJ1-5, with D unresolved. The V gene's germline CDR1 is MDHEN and CDR2 SYDVKM. The CDR3 sequence is 16 residues long. Trimming removed 4 bases at V and 0 bases at J, with 13 bases between. CDR3 nucleotides: TGTGCCAGCAGTTCATGGCAGGTTAATAGCAATCAGCCCCAGCATTTT. Its protein product is CASSSWQVNSNQPQHF. The full variable domain, its missing parts supplied by reference TRBV28 and TRBJ1-5, is DVKVTQSSRYLVKRTGEKVFLECVQDMDHENMFWYRQDPGLGLRLIYFSYDVKMKEKGDIPEGYSVSREKKERFSLILESASTNQTSMYLCASSSWQVNSNQPQHFGDGTRLSIL.

This chain uses TRBV2 with TRBJ2-3; 9 nucleotides align to TRBD2. CDR1 is SNHLY and CDR2 is FYNNEI in the germline V gene. Losses at the gene ends were 5 bases for V and 7 bases for J; bases not matched to a gene: 10. The CDR3 has 15 residues. The CDR3 DNA reads TGTGCCAGCAGTCGGGATAGCGGGGGTGTGAATACGCAGTATTTT. As protein: CASSRDSGGVNTQYF.

J is TRBJ1-4 and V is TRBV12-3 or TRBV12-4, with unresolved D. Trimming pared 2 bases from V and 8 bases from J, leaving 6 bases between. The CDR3 consists of 12 residues. The CDR3 bases are TGTGCCAGCAGTTTAATGGAGGAAAAACTGTTTTTT. It specifies CASSLMEEKLFF.